The sequence of this T cell receptor beta chain was determined in a study of cytomegalovirus exposure and HLA in healthy donors. Study results and caveats: Later analysis identified 15,000 to 20,000 TCR beta sequences associated with HLA alleles, using a false discovery rate threshold of 0.05. Reports showed the classifier diagnosing cytomegalovirus status with high specificity and sensitivity. It was reported that TCR beta sequences correctly inferred the HLA-A and HLA-B alleles for most subjects.

Details on this clone: Antigen: not known.

V lost 3 bases to trimming and J lost 7 bases; unmatched junction nucleotides: 11. Germline CDR1 and CDR2: LNHNV and YYDKDF (reference sequence). CDR3 size: 16 residues. Vbeta (60) and Jbeta (13) primers were used in the PCR. Clones were sequenced by immunoSEQ multiplex PCR, and TCRdb holds only the in-frame ones, with some missing. The table shows about 270,000 clones, with 70% to 90% occurring only once. This clonotype originated in a middle-aged man in good health and CMV-seropositive. Sequenced input: PBMCs. The chain links TRBV15 to TRBJ2-1; 8 bases line up with TRBD2. The CDR3 region has the DNA TGTGCCACCAGCAGGGCCGGCAGCGGGAGTAAAAATGAGCAGTTCTTC. It codes for CATSRAGSGSKNEQFF.